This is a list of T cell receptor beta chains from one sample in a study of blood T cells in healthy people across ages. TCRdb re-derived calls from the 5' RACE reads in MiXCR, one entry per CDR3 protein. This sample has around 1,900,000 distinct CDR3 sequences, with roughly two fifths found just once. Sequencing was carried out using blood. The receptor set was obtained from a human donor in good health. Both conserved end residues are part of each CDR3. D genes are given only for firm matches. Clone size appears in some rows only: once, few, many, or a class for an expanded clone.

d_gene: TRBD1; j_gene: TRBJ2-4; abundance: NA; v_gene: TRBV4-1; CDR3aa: CASSLPGQFVQNIQYF; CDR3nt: TGCGCCAGCAGCCTGCCGGGACAGTTTGTCCAAAACATTCAGTACTTC
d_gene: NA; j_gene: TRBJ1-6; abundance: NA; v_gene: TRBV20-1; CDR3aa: CSARNIRDTNSPLHF; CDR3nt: TGTAGTGCTAGAAACATCCGGGACACGAATTCACCCCTCCACTTT
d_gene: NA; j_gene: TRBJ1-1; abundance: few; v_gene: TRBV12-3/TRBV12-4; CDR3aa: CASSSLGSNTEAFF; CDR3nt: TGTGCCAGCAGTTCCCTCGGTTCGAACACTGAAGCTTTCTTT
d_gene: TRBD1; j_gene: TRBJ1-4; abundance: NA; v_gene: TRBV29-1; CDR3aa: CSVELGTGATNEKLFF; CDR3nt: TGCAGCGTTGAATTGGGGACAGGAGCAACTAATGAAAAACTGTTTTTT
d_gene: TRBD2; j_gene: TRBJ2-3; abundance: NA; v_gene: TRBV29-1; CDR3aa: CSVSHPTSGTQYF; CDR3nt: TGCAGCGTCTCCCACCCGACTAGCGGTACGCAGTATTTT
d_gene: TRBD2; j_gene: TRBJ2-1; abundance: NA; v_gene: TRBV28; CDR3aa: CASSLRTSGDYNEQFF; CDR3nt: TGTGCCAGCAGTTTGCGGACTAGCGGGGACTACAATGAGCAGTTCTTC
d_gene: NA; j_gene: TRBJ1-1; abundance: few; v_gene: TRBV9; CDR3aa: CASSLRAGGTEAFF; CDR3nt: TGTGCCAGCAGCCTTCGTGCCGGAGGCACTGAAGCTTTCTTT
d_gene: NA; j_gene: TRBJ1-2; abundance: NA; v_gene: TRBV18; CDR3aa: CAGSPSLDGDYGYTF; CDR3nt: TGTGCCGGCTCACCAAGCCTTGACGGAGACTATGGCTACACCTTC
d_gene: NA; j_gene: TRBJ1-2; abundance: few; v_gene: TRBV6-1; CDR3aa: CASTPWADPNYGYTF; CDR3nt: TGTGCCAGCACCCCTTGGGCAGACCCCAACTATGGCTACACCTTC
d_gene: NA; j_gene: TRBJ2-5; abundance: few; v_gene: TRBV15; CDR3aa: CATSRRRTRGAGKTQYF; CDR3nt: TGTGCCACCAGCAGAAGGCGCACAAGGGGGGCGGGAAAGACCCAGTACTTC
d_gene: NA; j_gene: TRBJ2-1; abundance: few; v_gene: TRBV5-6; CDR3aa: CASSRRGQNEQFF; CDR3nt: TGTGCCAGCAGTCGGAGGGGGCAAAATGAGCAGTTCTTC
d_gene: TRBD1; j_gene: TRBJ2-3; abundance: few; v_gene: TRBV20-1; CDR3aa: CSARDPIRVGTGLDTQYF; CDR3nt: TGCAGTGCTAGAGATCCTATTAGAGTCGGGACAGGTTTAGATACGCAGTATTTT
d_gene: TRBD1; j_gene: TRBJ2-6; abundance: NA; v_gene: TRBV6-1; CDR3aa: CATAGGSSSGANVLTF; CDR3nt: TGTGCCACCGCAGGGGGTAGCAGCTCTGGGGCCAACGTCCTGACTTTC
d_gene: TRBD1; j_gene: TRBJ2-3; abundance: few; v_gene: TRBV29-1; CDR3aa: CSAVGQGRTDTQYF; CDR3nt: TGCAGCGCGGTAGGACAGGGCAGGACAGATACGCAGTATTTT
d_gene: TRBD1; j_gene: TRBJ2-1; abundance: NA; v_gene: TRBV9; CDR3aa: CASSGDRGPLEQFF; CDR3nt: TGTGCCAGCAGCGGGGACAGGGGCCCCCTTGAGCAGTTCTTC
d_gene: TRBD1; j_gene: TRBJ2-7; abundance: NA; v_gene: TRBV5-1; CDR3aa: CASSSGQAYPGYEQYF; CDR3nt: TGCGCCAGCAGCTCTGGACAGGCATACCCGGGTTACGAGCAGTACTTC
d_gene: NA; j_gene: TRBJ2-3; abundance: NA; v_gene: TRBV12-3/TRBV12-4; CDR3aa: CASSWGLGRRADTQYF; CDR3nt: TGTGCCAGCAGTTGGGGCCTTGGGAGGAGGGCAGATACGCAGTATTTT
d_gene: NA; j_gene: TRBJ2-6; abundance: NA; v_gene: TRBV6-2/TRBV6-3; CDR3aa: CATGAGANVLTF; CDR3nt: TGTGCCACGGGGGCTGGGGCCAACGTCCTGACTTTC
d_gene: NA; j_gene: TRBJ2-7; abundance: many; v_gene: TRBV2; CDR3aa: CASSVYEQYF; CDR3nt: TGTGCCAGCAGTGTCTACGAGCAGTACTTC
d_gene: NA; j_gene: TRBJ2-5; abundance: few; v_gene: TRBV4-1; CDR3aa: CASSPEHQETQYF; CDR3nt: TGCGCCAGCAGCCCGGAGCACCAAGAGACCCAGTACTTC
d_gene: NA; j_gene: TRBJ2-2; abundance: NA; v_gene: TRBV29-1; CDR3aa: CSVEARVAGELFF; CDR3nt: TGCAGCGTTGAAGCCAGGGTTGCCGGGGAGCTGTTTTTT
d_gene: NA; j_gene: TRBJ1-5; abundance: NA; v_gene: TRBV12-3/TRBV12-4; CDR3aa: CASSFFDRGGGGGQPQHF; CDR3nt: TGTGCCAGCAGTTTCTTTGATCGCGGTGGGGGCGGGGGTCAGCCCCAGCATTTT
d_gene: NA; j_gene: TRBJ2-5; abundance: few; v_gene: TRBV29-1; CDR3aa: CSVGRVEETQYF; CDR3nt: TGCAGCGTGGGCAGGGTGGAAGAGACCCAGTACTTC
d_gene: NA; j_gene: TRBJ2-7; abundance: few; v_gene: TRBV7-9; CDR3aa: CASSLGPDTEQYF; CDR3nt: TGTGCCAGCAGCTTAGGCCCCGATACCGAGCAGTACTTC
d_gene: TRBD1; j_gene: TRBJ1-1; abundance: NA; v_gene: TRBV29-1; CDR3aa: CSVGIVTTGADTEAFF; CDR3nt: TGCAGCGTTGGCATTGTTACGACAGGGGCAGACACTGAAGCTTTCTTT
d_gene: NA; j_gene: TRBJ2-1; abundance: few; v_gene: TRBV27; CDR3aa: CASRIGSYNEQFF; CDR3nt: TGTGCCAGCAGGATAGGGTCCTACAATGAGCAGTTCTTC
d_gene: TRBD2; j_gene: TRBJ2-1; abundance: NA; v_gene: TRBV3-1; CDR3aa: CASSQAGGVRNEQFF; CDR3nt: TGTGCCAGCAGCCAGGCCGGGGGGGTGAGGAATGAGCAGTTCTTC
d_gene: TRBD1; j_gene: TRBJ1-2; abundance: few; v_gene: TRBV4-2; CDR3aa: CASSPGQGLSYTF; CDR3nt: TGTGCCAGCAGCCCGGGACAGGGACTATCTTACACCTTC
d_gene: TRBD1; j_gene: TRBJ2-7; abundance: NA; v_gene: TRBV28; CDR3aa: CACWTGPSYEQYF; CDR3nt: TGTGCCTGTTGGACAGGGCCGTCCTACGAGCAGTACTTC
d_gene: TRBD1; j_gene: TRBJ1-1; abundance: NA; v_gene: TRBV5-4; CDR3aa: CASSLRLGGGTEAFF; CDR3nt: TGTGCCAGCAGCTTGCGATTAGGGGGCGGCACTGAAGCTTTCTTT
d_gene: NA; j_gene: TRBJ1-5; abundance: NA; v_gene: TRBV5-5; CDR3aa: CASSLEWKESNQPQHF; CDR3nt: TGTGCCAGCAGCTTGGAATGGAAGGAGAGCAATCAGCCCCAGCATTTT
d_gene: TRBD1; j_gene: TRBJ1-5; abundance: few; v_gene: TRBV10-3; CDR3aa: CAISESGGQGNQPQHF; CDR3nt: TGTGCCATCAGTGAATCAGGGGGGCAGGGCAATCAGCCCCAGCATTTT
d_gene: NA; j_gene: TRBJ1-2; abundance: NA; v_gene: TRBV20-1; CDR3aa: CSALTYSNYGYTF; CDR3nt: TGCAGTGCCCTTACATACTCTAACTATGGCTACACCTTC
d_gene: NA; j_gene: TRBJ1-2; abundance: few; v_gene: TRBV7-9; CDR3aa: CASSFGDAGGGYTF; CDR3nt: TGTGCCAGCAGCTTTGGGGATGCGGGCGGTGGCTACACCTTC
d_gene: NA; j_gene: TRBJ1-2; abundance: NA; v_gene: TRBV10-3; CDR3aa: CAISIDRIRHGYTF; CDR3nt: TGTGCCATCAGTATAGACAGGATAAGGCATGGCTACACCTTC
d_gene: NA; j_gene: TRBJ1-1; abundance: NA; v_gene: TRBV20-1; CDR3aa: CSARVRGTAELNTEAFF; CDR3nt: TGCAGTGCTAGAGTTCGGGGGACGGCCGAGCTAAACACTGAAGCCTTCTTT
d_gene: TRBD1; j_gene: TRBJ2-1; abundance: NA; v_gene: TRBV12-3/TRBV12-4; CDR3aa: CASSLVWTGDLYNEQFF; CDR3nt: TGTGCCAGCAGTCTAGTCTGGACAGGGGACCTCTACAATGAGCAGTTCTTC
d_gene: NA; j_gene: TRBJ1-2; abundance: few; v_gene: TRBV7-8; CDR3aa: CASTPGERSGYTF; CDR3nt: TGTGCCAGCACCCCTGGGGAGAGGTCTGGCTACACCTTC
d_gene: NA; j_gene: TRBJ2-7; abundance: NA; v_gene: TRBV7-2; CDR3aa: CASSLGGGAIYEQYF; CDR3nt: TGTGCCAGCAGCTTAGGCGGCGGGGCTATTTACGAGCAGTACTTC
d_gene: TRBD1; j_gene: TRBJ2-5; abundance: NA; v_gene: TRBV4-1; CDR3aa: CASSHDLGQGAETQYF; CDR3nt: TGCGCCAGCAGCCATGACCTGGGACAGGGGGCTGAGACCCAGTACTTC
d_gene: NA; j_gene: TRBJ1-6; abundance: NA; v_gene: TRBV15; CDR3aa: CATSIGGGSSYNSPLHF; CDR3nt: TGTGCCACCAGCATCGGGGGGGGGAGCTCCTATAATTCACCCCTCCACTTT
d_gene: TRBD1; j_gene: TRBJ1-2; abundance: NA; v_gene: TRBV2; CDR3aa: CASEDQGAHGYTF; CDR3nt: TGTGCCAGCGAGGATCAGGGGGCTCATGGCTACACCTTC
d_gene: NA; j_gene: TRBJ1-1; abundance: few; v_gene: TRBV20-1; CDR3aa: CSARDRQRTTEAFF; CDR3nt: TGCAGTGCTAGAGACCGACAGAGAACGACTGAAGCTTTCTTT
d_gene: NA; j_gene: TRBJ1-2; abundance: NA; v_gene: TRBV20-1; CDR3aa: CSAPIGVSYGYTF; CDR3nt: TGCAGTGCCCCGATAGGGGTCAGTTATGGCTACACCTTC
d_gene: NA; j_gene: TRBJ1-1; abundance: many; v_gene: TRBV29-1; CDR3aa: CSVVVVGRGTEAFF; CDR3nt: TGCAGCGTTGTCGTGGTGGGTCGAGGCACTGAAGCTTTCTTT
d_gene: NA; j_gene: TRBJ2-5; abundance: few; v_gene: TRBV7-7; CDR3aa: CASSPHQTQSETQYF; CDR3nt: TGTGCCAGCAGCCCACACCAGACCCAGAGCGAGACCCAGTACTTC
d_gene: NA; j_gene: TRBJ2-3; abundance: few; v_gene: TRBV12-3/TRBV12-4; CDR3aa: CASSFWGRGADTDTQYF; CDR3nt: TGTGCCAGCAGTTTTTGGGGCCGGGGGGCCGACACAGATACGCAGTATTTT
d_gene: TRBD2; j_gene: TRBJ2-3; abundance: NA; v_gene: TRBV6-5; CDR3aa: CASSYWGETSGGRADTQYF; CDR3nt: TGTGCCAGCAGTTACTGGGGAGAGACTAGCGGGGGACGTGCAGATACGCAGTATTTT
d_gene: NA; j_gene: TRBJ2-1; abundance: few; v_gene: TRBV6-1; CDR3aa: CASSDQNNEQFF; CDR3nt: TGTGCCAGCAGTGACCAGAACAATGAGCAGTTCTTC
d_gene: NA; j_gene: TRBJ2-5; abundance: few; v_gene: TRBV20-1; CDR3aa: CSARDGEDFQETQYF; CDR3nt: TGCAGTGCTAGAGATGGTGAGGACTTCCAAGAGACCCAGTACTTC
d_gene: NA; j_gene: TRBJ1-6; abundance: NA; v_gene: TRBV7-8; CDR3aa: CASSSTFLSPLHF; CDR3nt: TGTGCCAGCAGCTCAACCTTCCTATCACCCCTCCACTTT
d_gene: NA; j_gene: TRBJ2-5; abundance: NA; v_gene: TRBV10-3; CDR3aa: CAISEHTVETQYF; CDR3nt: TGTGCTATCAGTGAACATACAGTGGAGACCCAGTACTTC
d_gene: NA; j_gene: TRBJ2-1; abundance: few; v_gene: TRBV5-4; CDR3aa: CASSLRDGWNEQFF; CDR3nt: TGTGCCAGCAGCCTCCGGGACGGGTGGAATGAGCAGTTCTTC
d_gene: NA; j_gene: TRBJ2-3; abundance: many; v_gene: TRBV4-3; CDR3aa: CASSQAPGGADTQYF; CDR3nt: TGCGCCAGCAGCCAAGCCCCCGGGGGTGCAGATACGCAGTATTTT
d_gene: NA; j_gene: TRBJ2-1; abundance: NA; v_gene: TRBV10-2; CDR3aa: CASSEFGYEQFF; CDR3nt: TGCGCCAGCAGTGAGTTCGGTTATGAGCAGTTCTTC
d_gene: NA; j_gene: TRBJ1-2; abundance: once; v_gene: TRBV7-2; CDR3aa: CACIPGTNSYGYTF; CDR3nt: TGTGCCTGCATCCCAGGGACGAACTCGTATGGCTACACCTTC
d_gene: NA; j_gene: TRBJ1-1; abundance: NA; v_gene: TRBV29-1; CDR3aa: CSVETGTTEAFF; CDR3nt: TGCAGCGTAGAGACCGGGACCACTGAAGCTTTCTTT